Below, one T cell receptor beta chain is given with its context. The same CDR3 arises from other DNA sequences in this sample as well. TCRdb's table, derived via immunoSEQ multiplex PCR, lists solely in-frame clones and lacks some. The sample has roughly 100,000 clones, roughly 96% seen once. The data derive from a study of siplizumab effects on memory and regulatory T cells. The CDR3 extends over 16 amino acids. Germline V CDR1 and CDR2: SNHLY, FYNNEI. The V gene end was trimmed by 10 bases and the J gene end by 0 bases; junction bases not matched to a gene: 4. Sequencing was done on a sample of naive CD4+ T cells sorted from blood. The source of this sequence is a human donor in good health. V is TRBV2 and J is TRBJ2-6; 12 nucleotides line up with TRBD2. The CDR3 loop reads CATTSGGPSGANVLTF. For the CDR3, the DNA is TGTGCCACGACTAGCGGGGGACCCTCTGGGGCCAACGTCCTGACTTTC.